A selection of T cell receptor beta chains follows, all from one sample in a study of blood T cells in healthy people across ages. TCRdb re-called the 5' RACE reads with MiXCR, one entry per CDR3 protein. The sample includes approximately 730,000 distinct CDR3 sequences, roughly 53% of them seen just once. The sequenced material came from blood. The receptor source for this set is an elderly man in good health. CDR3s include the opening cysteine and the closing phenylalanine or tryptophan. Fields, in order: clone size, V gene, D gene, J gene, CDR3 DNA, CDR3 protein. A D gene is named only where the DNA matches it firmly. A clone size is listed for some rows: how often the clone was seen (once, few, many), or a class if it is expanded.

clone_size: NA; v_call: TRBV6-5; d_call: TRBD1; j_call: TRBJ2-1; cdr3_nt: TGTGCCAGCAGATCGACAGGGGGCACCTACAATGAGCAGTTCTTC; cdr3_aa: CASRSTGGTYNEQFF
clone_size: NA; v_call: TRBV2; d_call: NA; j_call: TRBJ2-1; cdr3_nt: TGTGCCAGCAGGAGGGGACTCCTCTACAATGAGCAGTTCTTC; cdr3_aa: CASRRGLLYNEQFF
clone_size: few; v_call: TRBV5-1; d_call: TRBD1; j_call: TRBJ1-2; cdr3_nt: TGCGCCAGCAGCTCTACAGGGGATCGTGGCTACACCTTC; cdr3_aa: CASSSTGDRGYTF
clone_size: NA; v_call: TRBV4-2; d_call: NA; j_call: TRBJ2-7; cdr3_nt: TGTGCCAGCAGCCAAGATCAGGGCACTTACTACGAGCAGTACTTC; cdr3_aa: CASSQDQGTYYEQYF
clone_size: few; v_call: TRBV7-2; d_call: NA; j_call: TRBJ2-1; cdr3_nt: TGTGCCAGCAGCTCCCGGAGGGCCAATGAGCAGTTCTTC; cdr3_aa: CASSSRRANEQFF
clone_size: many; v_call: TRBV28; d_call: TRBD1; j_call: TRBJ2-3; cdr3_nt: TGTGCCAGCAGTAGGACAGGGGCGCACAGATACGCGTATTTT; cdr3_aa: CASSRTGAHRYAYF
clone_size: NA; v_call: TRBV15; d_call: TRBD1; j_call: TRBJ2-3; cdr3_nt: TGTGCCACCAGCAGAGATCTGAGCACAGGGGCGCACAGATACGCGTATTTT; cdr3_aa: CATSRDLSTGAHRYAYF
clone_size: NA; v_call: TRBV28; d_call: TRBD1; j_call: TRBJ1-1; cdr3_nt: TGTGCCAGCATACATAGAACAGGGGGCTGGAGCACTGAAGCTTTCTTT; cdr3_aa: CASIHRTGGWSTEAFF
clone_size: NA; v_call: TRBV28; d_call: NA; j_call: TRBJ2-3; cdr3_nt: TGTGCCAGCAGCCCCGGCGGGTTTCGGTATTTT; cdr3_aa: CASSPGGFRYF
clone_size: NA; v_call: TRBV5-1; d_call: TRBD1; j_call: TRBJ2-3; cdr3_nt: TGCGCCAGCAGCTTGGCCATACAGGGGCTCACAGATACGCAGTATTTT; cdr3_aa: CASSLAIQGLTDTQYF
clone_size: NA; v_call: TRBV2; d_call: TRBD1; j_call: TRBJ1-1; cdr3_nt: TGTGCCAGCGGGCGGGACAGGGGCGGCACTGAAGCTTTCTTT; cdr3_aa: CASGRDRGGTEAFF
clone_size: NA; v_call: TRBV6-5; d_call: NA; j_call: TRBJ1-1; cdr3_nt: TGTGCCACCACGAATGCACAGAACACTGAAGCTTTCTTT; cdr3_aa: CATTNAQNTEAFF
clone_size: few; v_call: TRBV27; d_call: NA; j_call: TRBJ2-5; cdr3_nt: TGTGCCAGCAGGAGAGGGCCAAGAGGAGAGACCCAGTACTTC; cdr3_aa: CASRRGPRGETQYF
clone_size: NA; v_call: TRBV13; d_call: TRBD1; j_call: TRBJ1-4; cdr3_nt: TGTGCCAGCAGCCCATCCGGGACAGGGGGCCCTAATGAAAAACTGTTTTTT; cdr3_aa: CASSPSGTGGPNEKLFF
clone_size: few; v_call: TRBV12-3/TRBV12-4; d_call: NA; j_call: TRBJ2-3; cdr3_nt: TGTGCCAGCAGTTCCCAGTTCCAAGATACGCAGTATTTT; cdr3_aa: CASSSQFQDTQYF
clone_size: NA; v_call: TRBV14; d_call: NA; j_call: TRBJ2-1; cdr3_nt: TGTGCCAGCAGCCAAGATAGTTTCTTAAGCTCCTACAATGAGCAGTTCTTC; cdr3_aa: CASSQDSFLSSYNEQFF
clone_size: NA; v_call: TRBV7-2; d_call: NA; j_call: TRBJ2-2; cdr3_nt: TGTGCCAGCAGCGCCCAGGGCCCGTCGGTTGGCGGGGAGCTGTTTTTT; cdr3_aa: CASSAQGPSVGGELFF
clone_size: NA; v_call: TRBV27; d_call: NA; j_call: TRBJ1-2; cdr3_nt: TGTGCCAGCAGTTTGATCGGGGGAGGAGACTATGGCTACACCTTC; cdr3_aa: CASSLIGGGDYGYTF
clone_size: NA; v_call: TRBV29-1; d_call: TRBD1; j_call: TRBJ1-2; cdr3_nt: TGCAGCGTTCCCGGGACAGCCGAGTGGGGCTACACCTTC; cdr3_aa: CSVPGTAEWGYTF
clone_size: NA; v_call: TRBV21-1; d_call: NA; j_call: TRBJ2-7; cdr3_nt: TGTGCCAGCCCCACTGACCCCCGATACTCCTACGAGCAGTACTTC; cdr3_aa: CASPTDPRYSYEQYF
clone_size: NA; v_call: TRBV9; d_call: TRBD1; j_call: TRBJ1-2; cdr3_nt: TGTGCCAGCAGCAAGACAGGGCCCAATGGCTACACCTTC; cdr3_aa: CASSKTGPNGYTF
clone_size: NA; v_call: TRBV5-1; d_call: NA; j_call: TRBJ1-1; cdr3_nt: TGCGCCAGCAGCTCCCCCCCGGTAGCAGACAGAAACTTGAACACTGAAGCTTTCTTT; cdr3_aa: CASSSPPVADRNLNTEAFF
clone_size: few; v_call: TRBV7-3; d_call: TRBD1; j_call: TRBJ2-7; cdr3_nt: TGTGCCAGCAGCACAGGGGCCGGTAACGAGCAGTACTTC; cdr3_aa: CASSTGAGNEQYF